This T cell receptor beta chain was identified during a study of cytomegalovirus exposure and HLA in healthy donors. Study in general: A previous analysis identified 100 million or so unique TCR beta sequences derived from about 180 million T cells.

The PCR had 60 Vbeta and 13 Jbeta primers. Clones were sequenced by immunoSEQ multiplex PCR, and TCRdb holds only the in-frame ones, with some missing. The sample consists of under 150,000 clones, 70% to 80% of them appearing once. Trimming stripped 6 bases from V and 6 bases from J, with 17 bases between. Germline CDR1 reads SEHNR; CDR2 reads FQNEAQ (reference sequence). This CDR3 has 15 amino acids. Details on this clone: What it recognizes is unknown.

General study findings and limits: Researchers reported that a few CMV-associated chains were confirmed in vitro as CMV antigen-specific. Presence/absence analyses assumed roughly uniform sequencing depth across donors. Earlier results showed most TCR beta V segments being productive about 90% or about 30% of the time.

V and J are TRBV7-9 and TRBJ2-2, with a possible D match to TRBD1 (5 bases). What was sequenced was PBMCs. This sequence originates from a woman aged 40 to 50 in good health and CMV-seropositive. In DNA form, the CDR3 reads TGTGCCAGCAGAGGGTTAGCCCAAGGGGCCGGGGAGCTGTTTTTT. Its protein is CASRGLAQGAGELFF.